Presented here are 9 T cell receptor beta chains from one specimen sequenced in a study of spatial heterogeneity in lung cancer. Time point here: sample taken at primary tumor resection. Tumor, nontumor lung or frozen PBMC supplied whole RNA, sequenced without sorting. Each CDR3 protein gets one entry after TCRdb re-called the 5' RACE reads with MiXCR. The sample lists some 25,000 distinct CDR3 sequences; about 4.7% were seen once. This sample comprised PBMCs, obtained at surgery. The receptors stem from a male donor with early-stage non-small cell lung cancer.

This clonotype was detected ten times or more. This chain joins TRBV28 and TRBJ1-5, with 10 nucleotides matching TRBD1. The CDR3 extends over 19 amino acids. V lost 3 bases, J lost 6 bases, and 17 bases stayed unmatched. Per the germline V gene, CDR1 is MDHEN and CDR2 is SYDVKM. This CDR3 reads CASSLERDRGRTPGQPQHF. Here the CDR3 DNA reads TGTGCCAGCAGTTTGGAAAGGGACAGGGGAAGGACCCCAGGTCAGCCCCAGCATTTT.

In this sample, this clonotype turned up many times. This chain uses TRBV18 with TRBJ1-1; TRBD1 aligns across 11 bases. Germline values: CDR1 KGHSH, CDR2 LQKENI. Trimming cost V 6 bases and J 10 bases; bases outside gene matches: 7. The CDR3 contains 13 residues. The DNA of the CDR3 is TGTGCCAGCTCTCTCGGACAGGGGGCTAGAGCTTTCTTT. This translates into CASSLGQGARAFF. Combining the CDR3 with reference TRBV18 and TRBJ1-1 gives the whole variable domain NAGVMQNPRHLVRRRGQEARLRCSPMKGHSHVYWYRQLPEEGLKFMVYLQKENIIDESGMPKERFSAEFPKEGPSILRIQQVVRGDSAAYFCASSLGQGARAFFGQGTRLTVV.

This clonotype came up many times. The rearrangement links TRBV7-2 to TRBJ1-1; possible D gene TRBD1, 5 bases. The germline V gene encodes CDR1 SGHTA and CDR2 FQGNSA. Deletions cut 0 bases from V and 6 bases from J, with 14 bases between. This CDR3 is 15 amino acids long. The CDR3 loop is CASSLARGSGAEAFF. The CDR3, as DNA: TGTGCCAGCAGCTTAGCACGAGGGTCGGGGGCTGAAGCTTTCTTT.

This clonotype was detected only a few times. The gene calls are TRBV18 and TRBJ2-2; D perhaps matches TRBD2 (5 bases). The CDR3 runs to 14 residues. The V end lost 2 bases, the J end lost 3 bases, and 7 bases lay between the germline ends. Germline V CDR1 and CDR2: KGHSH, LQKENI. The CDR3 nucleotides read TGTGCCAGCTCACCAACGGGGTACACCGGGGAGCTGTTTTTT. It specifies CASSPTGYTGELFF.

This clonotype was counted ten times or more. The CDR3 protein is CASSPPGAGAAQPQHF. Here the CDR3 DNA reads TGTGCCAGCTCACCACCGGGGGCAGGGGCGGCTCAGCCCCAGCATTTT. V and J are TRBV18 and TRBJ1-5, with D tentatively TRBD1 (6 bases). The CDR3 runs 16 residues. V lost 0 bases and J 6 bases, leaving 15 bases between the germline ends. Germline lookup yields CDR1 KGHSH and CDR2 LQKENI. Looking up the rest from reference TRBV18 and TRBJ1-5 gives the full variable domain: NAGVMQNPRHLVRRRGQEARLRCSPMKGHSHVYWYRQLPEEGLKFMVYLQKENIIDESGMPKERFSAEFPKEGPSILRIQQVVRGDSAAYFCASSPPGAGAAQPQHFGDGTRLSIL.

On this clonotype: A much larger clone lies one base from this, so it may be a read error. The chain recombines TRBV7-9 with TRBJ2-1, with 7 bases lining up with TRBD2. Germline CDR1 reads SEHNR; CDR2 reads FQNEAQ (reference sequence). The CDR3 sequence is 15 residues long. The CDR3 DNA sequence: TGTGTCAGCAGCTTAGGAGTGGGAGGGATCAATGAGCAGTTCTTC. This gives the protein CVSSLGVGGINEQFF.

The table lists this clonotype with many counts. This rearrangement joins TRBV6-5 to TRBJ2-3; D unclear. CDR3 length: 17 residues. V lost 0 bases to trimming and J lost 2 bases, with 15 bases between them. CDR1 is MNHEY, CDR2 SVGAGI, per germline. The CDR3 DNA reads TGTGCCAGCAGTTACTCAGTACTGGTGTCTACCACAGATACGCAGTATTTT. It specifies CASSYSVLVSTTDTQYF.

This clonotype was detected many times. The V gene is TRBV20-1, the J gene TRBJ2-7; weak D call: TRBD1 (5 bases). V lost 5 bases to trimming and J lost 3 bases, with 20 bases between them. Germline V gives CDR1 DFQATT, CDR2 SNEGSKA (reference sequence). This CDR3 spans 15 amino acids. In DNA, the CDR3 is TGCAGTGCTGGGGCCTGGACCAGGTGGGGCTACGAGCAGTACTTC. Its translation is CSAGAWTRWGYEQYF.

This clonotype has at least ten counts. The gene calls are TRBV27 and TRBJ2-6; the D gene could be TRBD1 or TRBD2 (6 bases each). Germline V lookup: CDR1 MNHEY, CDR2 SMNVEV (reference sequence). Trimming stripped 4 bases from V and 4 bases from J, with 14 bases between. This CDR3 comprises 16 residues. CDR3 sequence: CASSSGALGGANVLTF. DNA for the CDR3: TGTGCCAGCAGTTCGGGGGCCCTAGGAGGGGCCAACGTCCTGACTTTC.